Detailed here is one T cell receptor beta chain. Its antigen is not known. The sample originates from a study of OX40 agonist ivuxolimab in advanced cancers. Study overall: Of the patients, three showed partial responses, one with hepatocellular carcinoma and two with cutaneous melanoma. General study findings and limits: Antigen specificity was not determined for the expanded peripheral T cells. In the 0.1 to 3.0 mg/kg range, CD4+ and CD8+ blood T cells had expanded clonally by week 6.

No patient had autoimmune disease or received systemic immunosuppression. The CDR3 has 15 residues. Between the trimmed V and J ends, which lost 5 bases and 2 bases, there was a span of 12 bases. Germline-derived CDR1 and CDR2 are KGHSH and LQKENI. Profiled with immunoSEQ multiplex PCR; TCRdb holds only in-frame clones, not every one. Of tens of thousands of clones in the sample, about 91% were seen once. The sequence was collected from an adult with an advanced solid tumor such as melanoma, head and neck, liver or kidney cancer. Source: CD4+ or CD8+ T cells sorted from blood, taken in a trial of the OX40 agonist ivuxolimab. The chain has TRBV18 and TRBJ2-2; possibly TRBD1 or TRBD2 for D (5 bases each). The CDR3 DNA follows: TGTGCCAGCTCATTCGAGGGGAGTAACACCGGGGAGCTGTTTTTT. Its translation: CASSFEGSNTGELFF. The variable domain in full, with the rest retrieved from reference TRBV18 and TRBJ2-2, is NAGVMQNPRHLVRRRGQEARLRCSPMKGHSHVYWYRQLPEEGLKFMVYLQKENIIDESGMPKERFSAEFPKEGPSILRIQQVVRGDSAAYFCASSFEGSNTGELFFGEGSRLTVL.